The 24 T cell receptor beta chains reported below all come from one sample, sequenced in a study of blood T cell repertoires in COVID-19. TCRdb's table, derived via immunoSEQ multiplex PCR, lists solely in-frame clones and lacks some. This repertoire shows approximately 60,000 clones, approximately 94% found once; its top ten account for approximately 2.6%. Sequenced input: peripheral blood. These receptors all come from an older man with active COVID-19.

This chain joins TRBV11-2 and TRBJ1-2; TRBD1 is a possible D gene (6 bases). Germline V gene data show CDR1 as SGHAT and CDR2 as FQNNGV. This CDR3 is built from 14 residues. The ends were cut back, 3 bases at V and 4 bases at J, with 12 bases in the middle. The CDR3 coding sequence is TGTGCCAGCAGCTTGGCCAGGGGCTCCTATGGCTACACCTTC. It is translated as CASSLARGSYGYTF. Based on the CDR3 plus reference TRBV11-2 and TRBJ1-2, the full variable domain is EAGVAQSPRYKIIEKRQSVAFWCNPISGHATLYWYQQILGQGPKLLIQFQNNGVVDDSQLPKDRFSAERLKGVDSTLKIQPAKLEDSAVYLCASSLARGSYGYTFGSGTRLTVV.

The chain couples TRBV5-8 to TRBJ1-2, with D possibly TRBD1 on 6 matching bases. V lost 0 bases and J 6 bases, leaving 12 bases between the germline ends. Germline V CDR1 and CDR2: SGHTS, YDEGEE. The CDR3 spans 14 residues. This CDR3 is CASSLGGGVDGYTF. CDR3 DNA sequence: TGTGCCAGCAGCTTGGGGGGGGGCGTCGATGGCTACACCTTC.

J is TRBJ1-5 and V is TRBV5-6; D is undetermined. Germline V gene sequence: CDR1 SGHDT, CDR2 YYEEEE. The CDR3 runs to 16 residues. The V gene lost 2 bases and the J gene lost 1 base, with 13 bases spanning the gap. This CDR3 is CASSFFDLLSNQPQHF. The CDR3 DNA reads TGTGCCAGCAGCTTCTTTGACTTGCTAAGCAATCAGCCCCAGCATTTT.

V gene TRBV6-5 combines with J gene TRBJ1-5, with D maybe TRBD1 (5 bases). Germline assignment: CDR1 MNHEY and CDR2 SVGAGI. The V end lost 6 bases, the J end lost 4 bases, and 16 bases lay between the germline ends. This CDR3 contains 15 residues. CDR3 amino acids: CASSRGGPTNQPQHF. DNA of the CDR3: TGTGCCAGCAGCCGGGGGGGACCCACGAATCAGCCCCAGCATTTT.

CDR3 residues: CASSQERGAGTDTQYF. CDR3 coding DNA: TGTGCCAGCAGCCAAGAGCGGGGGGCCGGGACAGATACGCAGTATTTT. This rearrangement joins TRBV4-2 to TRBJ2-3; 8 bases are a match to TRBD2. CDR1 and CDR2 from the germline V gene are LGHNA and YNFKEQ. After removal of 0 bases from V and 3 bases from J, the junction contained 5 bases not matched to a gene. CDR3 size: 16 residues.

The chain has TRBV5-1 and TRBJ1-3, with D possibly matching TRBD1 (6 bases). V was cut by 3 bases and J by 1 base, with 14 bases left in between. There are 16 residues in the CDR3. Germline loops: CDR1 SGHRS, CDR2 YFSETQ. The CDR3 nucleotides read TGCGCCAGCAGCTCGCAGACACAGGGTTCTGGAAACACCATATATTTT. Amino acid sequence: CASSSQTQGSGNTIYF.

The chain combines TRBV5-1 with TRBJ2-5; the D gene is possibly TRBD1 (6 bases). Between the trimmed V and J ends, which lost 4 bases and 5 bases, there was a span of 18 bases. There are 15 residues in the CDR3. Per germline, CDR1 SGHRS and CDR2 YFSETQ. Written as DNA, the CDR3 is TGCGCCAGCAGCACTAGTGGCAGGGGCGTGGAGACCCAGTACTTC. Encoded protein: CASSTSGRGVETQYF. Full variable domain (outside the CDR3, taken from reference TRBV5-1 and TRBJ2-5): KAGVTQTPRYLIKTRGQQVTLSCSPISGHRSVSWYQQTPGQGLQFLFEYFSETQRNKGNFPGRFSGRQFSNSRSEMNVSTLELGDSALYLCASSTSGRGVETQYFGPGTRLLVL.

This clone appeared once. The chain has TRBV7-2 and TRBJ2-5, with D possibly TRBD1 on 6 matching bases. There are 15 residues in the CDR3. V was cut by 5 bases and J by 5 bases, with 18 bases left in between. CDR1 is SGHTA and CDR2 is FQGNSA in the germline V gene. CDR3 sequence reads: CASSPTTGSRETQYF. As DNA, the CDR3 is TGTGCCAGCAGCCCGACGACAGGTTCCAGGGAGACCCAGTACTTC. The entire variable domain, with the rest obtained from reference TRBV7-2 and TRBJ2-5, is as follows: GAGVSQSPSNKVTEKGKDVELRCDPISGHTALYWYRQSLGQGLEFLIYFQGNSAPDKSGLPSDRFSAERTGGSVSTLTIQRTQQEDSAVYLCASSPTTGSRETQYFGPGTRLLVL.

CDR3 coding DNA: TGTGCCAGCAGCTTCCGCGGGGCTAACACCGGGGAGCTGTTTTTT. Translating it yields CASSFRGANTGELFF. The chain links TRBV7-2 to TRBJ2-2; D may be TRBD2 (6 bases). Trimming took 3 bases from V and 2 from J, leaving 10 bases between them. CDR1 SGHTA and CDR2 FQGNSA come from the germline V gene. CDR3 length: 15 amino acids.

The sample holds one count of this clone. The genes are TRBV19 and TRBJ1-1; TRBD1 aligns across 9 bases. V lost 6 bases to trimming and J lost 5 bases; unmatched junction nucleotides: 1. Germline V gene lookup returns CDR1 LNHDA and CDR2 SQIVND (reference sequence). The CDR3 sequence is 12 residues long. The CDR3 here is CASSGTGTEAFF. CDR3 coding DNA: TGTGCCAGTAGCGGGACAGGGACTGAAGCTTTCTTT.

The chain is built from TRBV12-3 or TRBV12-4 and TRBJ2-1, with D possibly TRBD1 on 6 matching bases. CDR3 size: 13 residues. Trimming stripped 3 bases from V and 9 bases from J, with 12 bases between. CDR3 nucleotides: TGTGCCAGCAGTTTTAACAGGGCTATTGAGCAGTTCTTC. Protein sequence: CASSFNRAIEQFF.

The chain joins TRBV6-5 to TRBJ1-1, with 9 bases that match TRBD1. The CDR3 is made up of 13 amino acids. The V and J ends lost 6 bases and 8 bases, in that order; junction bases with no gene match: 7. Germline V gives CDR1 MNHEY, CDR2 SVGAGI. CDR3 sequence reads: CASRRTGEREAFF. CDR3 coding DNA: TGTGCCAGCAGGAGGACAGGGGAGAGGGAAGCTTTCTTT.

The J gene is TRBJ2-3, the V gene TRBV19; 8 nucleotides agree with TRBD2. CDR3 length: 14 residues. The junction had 5 bases not matched to a gene; V was cut back by 8 bases and J by 1 base. Per the germline V gene, CDR1 is LNHDA and CDR2 is SQIVND (reference sequence). The CDR3 here is CASGLAAGTDTQYF. CDR3 coding DNA: TGTGCCAGTGGACTAGCCGCAGGCACAGATACGCAGTATTTT.

The chain uses TRBV12-3 or TRBV12-4 and TRBJ2-5; TRBD2 is a possible D gene (6 bases). V was trimmed by 5 bases and J by 7 bases, leaving 14 bases between them. This CDR3 contains 13 residues. CDR3 residues: CASSRDHGGTQYF. The CDR3 DNA follows: TGTGCCAGCAGTCGGGACCACGGGGGGACCCAGTACTTC.

This chain connects TRBV19 to TRBJ2-7; D unresolved. The V gene's germline CDR1 is LNHDA and CDR2 SQIVND (reference sequence). The CDR3 is 16 amino acids. Trimming took 5 bases from V and 2 from J, leaving 19 bases between them. The CDR3 bases are TGTGCCAGTAGTCCTAATTATGCGGTCAGCACCTACGAGCAGTACTTC. Its protein is CASSPNYAVSTYEQYF.

The chain uses TRBV5-1 and TRBJ1-4; 7 nucleotides align to TRBD1. Germline V gene data show CDR1 as SGHRS and CDR2 as YFSETQ. The CDR3 runs to 14 residues. Trimming at V came to 6 bases and at J to 4 bases, leaving 6 bases not matched to a gene. CDR3 nucleotides: TGCGCCAGCACCACCGGGACAGATAATGAAAAACTGTTTTTT. Protein product: CASTTGTDNEKLFF.

This chain connects TRBV5-4 to TRBJ2-2, with D possibly being TRBD2 (6 bases). The CDR3 sequence is 16 residues long. Germline CDR1 and CDR2: SGHNT and YYREEE (reference sequence). Trimming left V 0 bases short and J 8 bases short, with 17 bases between. CDR3 bases: TGTGCCAGCAGCTTGGAGGGCAGGGAGGCTTGGGGGGAGCTGTTTTTT. Its protein product is CASSLEGREAWGELFF.

The rearrangement joins TRBV10-2 to TRBJ1-3, with D unresolved. V dropped 5 bases and J dropped 0 bases, with 5 bases sitting between them. The CDR3 sequence is 13 residues long. Germline V gene lookup returns CDR1 WSHSY and CDR2 SAAADI. DNA of the CDR3: TGCGCCAGCAGTCTAAGCTCTGGAAACACCATATATTTT. The encoded protein is CASSLSSGNTIYF.

The chain has TRBV7-9 and TRBJ2-1; D may be TRBD2 (7 bases). Germline V CDR1 and CDR2: SEHNR, FQNEAQ (reference sequence). This CDR3 region has 17 residues. V was trimmed by 0 bases and J by 6 bases, leaving 18 bases between them. CDR3 sequence reads: CASSLALGGLPFNEQFF. The CDR3 DNA reads TGTGCCAGCAGCTTAGCCCTAGGGGGACTACCCTTCAATGAGCAGTTCTTC.

V gene TRBV12-3 or TRBV12-4 combines with J gene TRBJ1-1, with TRBD1 identical over 9 bases. Losses at the gene ends were 6 bases for V and 8 bases for J; bases not matched to a gene: 4. The CDR3 has 12 residues. CDR3 DNA sequence: TGTGCCAGCAGAACAGGGGGCAGGGAAGCTTTCTTT. Translating gives CASRTGGREAFF.

This clone appeared a single time. The chain couples TRBV25-1 to TRBJ1-1; D is uncertain. Germline lookup yields CDR1 MGHDK and CDR2 SYGVNS. The V and J ends lost 4 bases and 1 base respectively, with 16 bases between them. This CDR3 has 16 residues. In nucleotides, the CDR3 is TGTGCCAGCAGTGGCGCCCGAGGGCGGACGAACACTGAAGCTTTCTTT. This encodes CASSGARGRTNTEAFF.

The gene calls are TRBV5-5 and TRBJ1-4; D is uncertain. Germline V gene lookup returns CDR1 SGHKS and CDR2 YYEKEE (reference sequence). The CDR3 runs to 15 residues. V lost 4 bases, J lost 4 bases, and 14 bases lay in between. CDR3 coding DNA: TGTGCCAGCAGCCCGTCGTGGCAGGATAATGAAAAACTGTTTTTT. It codes for CASSPSWQDNEKLFF.

The CDR3 is CASSLGDRVFDGYTF. The DNA of the CDR3 is TGTGCCAGCAGCTTAGGCGACAGGGTCTTTGATGGCTACACCTTC. The genes are TRBV7-9 and TRBJ1-2; 7 nucleotides agree with TRBD1. CDR1 is SEHNR and CDR2 is FQNEAQ in the germline V gene (reference sequence). With 1 base clipped from V and 6 bases from J, the junction kept 8 bases outside the gene matches. This CDR3 is 15 amino acids long.

This sequence joins TRBV27 and TRBJ2-2; no clear D gene. V shed 3 bases and J shed 3 bases, with 5 bases lying between them. This CDR3 contains 13 residues. The germline V gene encodes CDR1 MNHEY and CDR2 SMNVEV (reference sequence). The CDR3 sequence: CASSFSYTGELFF. CDR3 coding DNA: TGTGCCAGCAGTTTTAGTTACACCGGGGAGCTGTTTTTT.